These 5 T cell receptor beta chains were all obtained from the same sample, sequenced in a study of blood T cell repertoires in COVID-19. Only in-frame clones appear in the TCRdb table, and some are missing; sequencing was by immunoSEQ multiplex PCR. This sample has about 270,000 clones, with 82% found just once. Sample: peripheral blood. The origin of the receptors is a woman between 18 and 30 years old with acute or convalescent COVID-19.

This clone was seen a single time. This chain joins TRBV6-5 and TRBJ1-2, with 8 bases fitting TRBD1. This CDR3 spans 15 amino acids. The ends lost 6 bases at V and 4 bases at J; junction bases unmatched: 10. Germline CDR1 MNHEY, CDR2 SVGAGI. The DNA for the CDR3 is TGTGCCAGCAGCCGCGAAGGGACAGGTGGCTATGGCTACACCTTC. It specifies CASSREGTGGYGYTF.

J is TRBJ1-6 and V is TRBV2, with 8 bases identical to TRBD1. Trimming cost V 6 bases and J 5 bases; bases outside gene matches: 6. Per the germline V gene, CDR1 is SNHLY and CDR2 is FYNNEI. The CDR3 contains 15 residues. In DNA form, the CDR3 reads TGTGCCAGCAGCACAGAGGGACAGGATAATTCACCCCTCCACTTT. It is translated as CASSTEGQDNSPLHF.

The genes are TRBV14 and TRBJ2-7; D remains ambiguous. In germline, CDR1 is SGHDN, CDR2 FVKESK. The germline V and J ends were trimmed by 3 bases and 2 bases, with 2 bases remaining between them. The CDR3 is 11 amino acids. DNA of the CDR3: TGTGCCAGCAGCCATACCTACGAGCAGTACTTC. Protein sequence: CASSHTYEQYF.

This chain links TRBV6-1 with TRBJ2-7; TRBD1 aligns across 8 bases. The germline V gene has CDR1 MNHNS and CDR2 SASEGT. The CDR3 loop spans 15 amino acids. Unmatched junction bases numbered 6, after V lost 3 bases and J lost 2 bases. The CDR3 loop reads CASSEGTGWPYEQYF. In nucleotides, the CDR3 is TGTGCCAGCAGTGAGGGGACAGGCTGGCCCTACGAGCAGTACTTC.

This clone was counted at least ten times. The same CDR3 arises from other DNA sequences in this sample as well. The chain combines TRBV4-3 with TRBJ1-3; the match to TRBD1 covers 8 bases. Losses at the gene ends were 6 bases for V and 3 bases for J; bases not matched to a gene: 4. Looked up from germline, CDR1 is LGHNA and CDR2 is YSLEER. The CDR3 is 14 amino acids. The CDR3 reads CASSQGASGNTIYF. The DNA for the CDR3 is TGCGCCAGCAGTCAGGGGGCGAGTGGAAACACCATATATTTT.